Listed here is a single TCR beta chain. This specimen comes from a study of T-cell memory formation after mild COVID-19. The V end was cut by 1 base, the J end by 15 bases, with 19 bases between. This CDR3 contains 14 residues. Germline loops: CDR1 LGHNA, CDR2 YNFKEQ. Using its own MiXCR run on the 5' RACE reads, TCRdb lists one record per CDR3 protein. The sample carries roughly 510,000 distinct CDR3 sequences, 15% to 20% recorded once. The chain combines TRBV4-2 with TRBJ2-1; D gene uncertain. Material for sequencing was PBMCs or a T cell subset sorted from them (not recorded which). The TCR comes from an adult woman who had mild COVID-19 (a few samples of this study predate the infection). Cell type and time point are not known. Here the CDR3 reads CASSQGSPAVPPFF. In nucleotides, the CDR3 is TGTGCCAGCAGCCAAGGATCCCCGGCGGTCCCCCCGTTCTTC.